Detailed here is one T cell receptor beta chain. Its antigen remains unidentified. Germline lookup yields CDR1 SGHRS and CDR2 YFSETQ. Trimming took off 0 bases at V and 1 base at J, with 16 bases between the two ends. The CDR3 runs 17 residues. The data originate from a study of Graves' ophthalmopathy and Graves' hyperthyroidism. Study results and caveats: Sensitivity of approximately 66% and specificity of roughly 78% were achieved by the model that predicted ophthalmopathy progression.

Using RNA transcripts, the TCR beta CDR3 regions were amplified. HTBI primers primed a first-round RT-PCR, and a second-round multiplex PCR followed. TCRdb reprocessed the multiplex PCR reads via MiXCR and lists one record per CDR3 protein. The sample carries a few hundred thousand distinct CDR3 sequences, roughly a fifth recorded once. Sequenced: peripheral blood. The rearrangement joins TRBV5-1 to TRBJ1-1, with a weak D call TRBD1 (5 bases). The TCR comes from a woman between 45 and 65 years old with Graves' ophthalmopathy. The CDR3 DNA reads TGCGCCAGCAGCTTGGACCCCGTATTCACAGGGAACACTGAAGCTTTCTTT. This encodes CASSLDPVFTGNTEAFF.